This is a list of T cell receptor beta chains from one sample in a study of blood T cell repertoires in COVID-19. Produced via immunoSEQ multiplex PCR; TCRdb's table is partial and in-frame only. The table lists about 240,000 clones, 86% of them singletons, with 9% to 15% in the top ten. Sample: peripheral blood. All receptors come from an older man with acute or convalescent COVID-19. Each CDR3 is given with its conserved first and last residue. A D gene is named only where the DNA matches it firmly. Some rows mark clone size as missing; the rest say once, few, many or name a class of expanded clone.

clone size	D gene	CDR3 length	V gene	J gene	CDR3 protein	CDR3 DNA
.	.	16	TRBV6-6	TRBJ1-5	CASKTGGAQGNQPQHF	TGTGCCAGCAAAACGGGGGGGGCGCAGGGCAATCAGCCCCAGCATTTT
.	TRBD1	17	TRBV24-1	TRBJ2-5	CATSDLKQGAYQETQYF	TGTGCCACCAGTGACCTTAAACAGGGGGCGTACCAAGAGACCCAGTACTTC
.	TRBD2	15	TRBV18	TRBJ2-3	CASSLGLASTDTQYF	TGTGCCAGCTCACTCGGACTAGCGAGCACAGATACGCAGTATTTT
.	.	16	TRBV12-2	TRBJ2-1	CASRSDDYSSYNEQFF	TGTGCAAGTCGCTCGGATGACTACAGCTCCTACAATGAGCAGTTCTTC
.	TRBD1	16	TRBV3-1/TRBV3-2	TRBJ1-6	CASSQGRPGQGSPLHF	TGTGCCAGCAGCCAAGGCAGACCGGGACAGGGGTCACCCCTCCACTTT
.	TRBD1	14	TRBV5-5	TRBJ1-1	CASSVQGATTEAFF	TGTGCCAGCAGCGTCCAGGGGGCAACCACTGAAGCTTTCTTT
.	.	12	TRBV6-1	TRBJ2-7	CASSDRGYEQYF	TGTGCCAGCAGTGATAGGGGCTACGAGCAGTACTTC
.	TRBD1	13	TRBV18	TRBJ2-7	CASSPGTVYEQYF	TGTGCCAGCTCACCGGGGACAGTTTACGAGCAGTACTTC
.	.	13	TRBV28	TRBJ1-3	CASSFYSGNTIYF	TGTGCCAGCAGTTTCTACTCTGGAAACACCATATATTTT
.	.	13	TRBV28	TRBJ1-1	CASSLIGSTEAFF	TGTGCCAGCAGTTTAATTGGGAGCACTGAAGCTTTCTTT
.	.	15	TRBV5-6	TRBJ2-3	CASSLGAVSTDTQYF	TGTGCCAGCAGCCTGGGGGCAGTTAGCACAGATACGCAGTATTTT
.	TRBD2	15	TRBV10-3	TRBJ2-1	CAISDKTSGHNEQFF	TGTGCCATCAGTGATAAGACTAGCGGGCACAATGAGCAGTTCTTC
.	.	16	TRBV3-1/TRBV3-2	TRBJ1-5	CASSQDRGYSNQPQHF	TGTGCCAGCAGCCAAGACAGGGGATATAGCAATCAGCCCCAGCATTTT
.	TRBD1	15	TRBV28	TRBJ1-2	CASSPGQGAHYGYTF	TGTGCCAGCAGTCCCGGACAGGGGGCCCACTATGGCTACACCTTC
few	TRBD2	15	TRBV5-1	TRBJ2-1	CASSLARGGYNEQFF	TGCGCCAGCAGCTTGGCCCGGGGGGGCTACAATGAGCAGTTCTTC
.	.	15	TRBV5-1	TRBJ1-1	CASSLGAGINTEAFF	TGCGCCAGCAGCTTGGGGGCAGGGATTAACACTGAAGCTTTCTTT